The 7 T cell receptor beta chains listed next were all sequenced from one sample in a study of graft-versus-host responses after intestinal transplantation. The assay was immunoSEQ multiplex PCR, and TCRdb's table has in-frame clones only and misses some. The sample gives over 15,000 clones, around 40% of which show up once; 1.5% to 2.5% is in the top ten. Sequences were derived from alloreactive CD4+ T cells from a mixed lymphocyte reaction culture, sampled before transplantation. Specified subset: CFSE-low proliferating T cells sorted from roughly 6-day pre-transplant mixed lymphocyte reaction (GvH or HvG direction). These receptor sequences come from a human patient who was an organ donor for intestinal transplantation.

A single count supports this clone. The rearrangement links TRBV20-1 to TRBJ2-3; D call uncertain. Between the trimmed V and J ends, which lost 6 bases and 6 bases, there was a span of 7 bases. Germline values: CDR1 DFQATT, CDR2 SNEGSKA (reference sequence). This CDR3 contains 10 residues. CDR3: CSAQGDTQYF. CDR3 nucleotide sequence: TGCAGTGCCCAAGGGGATACGCAGTATTTT.

The table lists this clone with a count of one. The chain has TRBV7-2 and TRBJ1-5; D uncertain. The CDR3 consists of 15 residues. V gave up 3 bases and J gave up 5 bases, with 14 bases separating them. Per the germline V gene, CDR1 is SGHTA and CDR2 is FQGNSA. CDR3 sequence (DNA): TGTGCCAGCAGCTTTTCCGCAGGCATGCATCAGCCCCAGCATTTT. Residues: CASSFSAGMHQPQHF.

The gene calls are TRBV6-1 and TRBJ1-1; D unresolved. CDR1 is MNHNS, CDR2 SASEGT, per germline. The CDR3 runs to 12 residues. The V end lost 6 bases, the J end lost 10 bases, and 15 bases lay between the germline ends. The CDR3: CASRPLGVGAFF. The DNA for the CDR3 is TGTGCCAGCAGACCTCTCGGGGTGGGAGCTTTCTTT.

The chain's CDR3 is CASRLTGGTDTQYF. The CDR3 DNA sequence: TGTGCCAGCAGGCTGACAGGGGGCACAGATACGCAGTATTTT. This chain connects TRBV2 to TRBJ2-3; 8 bases agree with TRBD1. V dropped 6 bases and J dropped 1; count of bases not matched to a gene: 3. This CDR3 spans 14 amino acids. The germline CDR1 and CDR2 sequences are SNHLY and FYNNEI.

The J gene is TRBJ2-3, the V gene TRBV4-3, with D tentatively TRBD2 (5 bases). V lost 2 bases, J lost 0 bases, and 6 bases lay in between. CDR3 size: 14 residues. Germline V lookup: CDR1 LGHNA, CDR2 YSLEER. In DNA, the CDR3 is TGCGCCAGCAGCCAACCGGGAAGCACAGATACGCAGTATTTT. This sequence encodes CASSQPGSTDTQYF.

This clone was picked up a small number of times. The chain employs TRBV5-1 and TRBJ1-4; 7 bases line up with TRBD1. Per germline, CDR1 SGHRS and CDR2 YFSETQ. With V trimmed by 3 bases and J by 8 bases, 7 bases remained unmatched. CDR3 length: 14 amino acids. The CDR3 reads CASSSQGGREKLFF. The CDR3, as DNA: TGCGCCAGCAGCTCCCAGGGGGGACGGGAAAAACTGTTTTTT.

This clone was observed a handful of times. J is TRBJ1-5 and V is TRBV4-1, with 7 bases identical to TRBD1. With V trimmed by 1 base and J by 7 bases, 10 bases remained unmatched. CDR3 size: 16 residues. Per the germline V gene, CDR1 is MGHRA and CDR2 is YSYEKL. The CDR3 spells CASSQASGQVLQPQHF. The CDR3 region has the DNA TGCGCCAGCAGCCAAGCCTCAGGACAGGTCCTGCAGCCCCAGCATTTT.